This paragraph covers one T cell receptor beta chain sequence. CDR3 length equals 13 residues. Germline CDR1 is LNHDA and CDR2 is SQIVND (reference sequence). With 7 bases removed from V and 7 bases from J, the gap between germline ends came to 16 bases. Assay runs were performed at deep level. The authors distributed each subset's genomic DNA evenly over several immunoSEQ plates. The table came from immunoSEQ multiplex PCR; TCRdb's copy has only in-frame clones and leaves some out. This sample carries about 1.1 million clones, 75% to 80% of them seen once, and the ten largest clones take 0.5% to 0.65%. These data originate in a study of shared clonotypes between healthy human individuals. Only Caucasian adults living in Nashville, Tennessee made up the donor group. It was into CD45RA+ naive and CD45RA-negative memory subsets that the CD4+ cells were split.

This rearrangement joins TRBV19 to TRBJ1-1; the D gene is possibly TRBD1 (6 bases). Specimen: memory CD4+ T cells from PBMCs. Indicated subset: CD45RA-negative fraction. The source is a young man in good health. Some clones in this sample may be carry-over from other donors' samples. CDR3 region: CASTRQAGGEAFF. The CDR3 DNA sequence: TGTGCCAGTACTAGACAGGCCGGGGGTGAAGCTTTCTTT.